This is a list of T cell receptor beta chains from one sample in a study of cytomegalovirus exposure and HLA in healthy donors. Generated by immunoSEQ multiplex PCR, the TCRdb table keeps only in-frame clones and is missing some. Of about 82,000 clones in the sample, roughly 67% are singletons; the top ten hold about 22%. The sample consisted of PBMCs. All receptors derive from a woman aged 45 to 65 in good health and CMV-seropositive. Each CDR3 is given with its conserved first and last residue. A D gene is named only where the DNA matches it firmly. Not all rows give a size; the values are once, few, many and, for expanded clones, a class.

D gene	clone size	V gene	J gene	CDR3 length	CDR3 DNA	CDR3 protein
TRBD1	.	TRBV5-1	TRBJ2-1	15	TGCGCCAGCAGCTCAACAGGGGGTTATGGCAATGAGCAGTTCTTC	CASSSTGGYGNEQFF
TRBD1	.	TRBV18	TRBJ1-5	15	TGTGCCAGCTCACCGCAGGGGGTGGGCAATCAGCCCCAGCATTTT	CASSPQGVGNQPQHF
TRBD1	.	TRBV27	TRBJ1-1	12	TGTGCCAGCAGCGACAGGGGAACTGAAGCTTTCTTT	CASSDRGTEAFF
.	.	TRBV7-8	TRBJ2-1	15	TGTGCCAGCAGCTTTTTTAGGACAGCACCCAATGAGCAGTTCTTC	CASSFFRTAPNEQFF
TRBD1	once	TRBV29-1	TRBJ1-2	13	TGCAGCGTTGAAGGTGGGACAGGGGAAAGCTACACCTTC	CSVEGGTGESYTF
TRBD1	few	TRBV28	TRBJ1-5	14	TGTGCCAGCAGTTGGGGGACAGGGAATCAGCCCCAGCATTTT	CASSWGTGNQPQHF
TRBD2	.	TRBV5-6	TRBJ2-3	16	TGTGCCAGCAGCCTTCCTAGCGGGGGGGCCTCAGATACGCAGTATTTT	CASSLPSGGASDTQYF
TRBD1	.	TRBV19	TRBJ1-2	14	TGTGCCAGTAGCCTTAATACCGGACAGGATGGCTACACCTTC	CASSLNTGQDGYTF
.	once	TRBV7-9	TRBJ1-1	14	TGTGCCAGCAGCCCCGGACAGATGAACACTGAAGCTTTCTTT	CASSPGQMNTEAFF
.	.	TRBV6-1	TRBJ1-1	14	TGTGCCAGCAGTTTCGAGGGTTTGAACACTGAAGCTTTCTTT	CASSFEGLNTEAFF
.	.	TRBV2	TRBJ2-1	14	TGTGCCAGTTTGAGGTTCGGGGCGGGGAATGAGCAGTTCTTC	CASLRFGAGNEQFF
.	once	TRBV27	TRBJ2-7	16	TGTGCCAGCAGTTTCAGGGGTCCCCAGAGCTCCTACGAGCAGTACTTC	CASSFRGPQSSYEQYF
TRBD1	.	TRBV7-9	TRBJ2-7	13	TGTTCCAGCACCGGGACAGGGGCAGACGAGCAGTACTTC	CSSTGTGADEQYF
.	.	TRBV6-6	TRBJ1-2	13	TGTGCCAGCAGCCCCTGGGGGGACTATGGCTACACCTTC	CASSPWGDYGYTF
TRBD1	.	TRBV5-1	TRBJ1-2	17	TGCGCCAGCAGCGCCGAACTACAGGGGGCCGACTCCTATGGCTACACCTTC	CASSAELQGADSYGYTF
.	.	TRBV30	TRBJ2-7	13	TGTGCCTGGAGTGTAGGGCAGGGGTACGAGCAGTACTTC	CAWSVGQGYEQYF
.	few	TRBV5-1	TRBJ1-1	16	TGCGCCAGCAGCCTGTTGCCCGGACAGATGAACACTGAAGCTTTCTTT	CASSLLPGQMNTEAFF
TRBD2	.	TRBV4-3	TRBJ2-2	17	TGCGCCAGCAGCCACCATAGCGGGGGCGTCACGCCCGGGGAGCTGTTTTTT	CASSHHSGGVTPGELFF
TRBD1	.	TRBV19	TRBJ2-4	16	TGTGCCAGTAGCCCAACACCCCAGGGGACAGTAAACATTCAGTACTTC	CASSPTPQGTVNIQYF
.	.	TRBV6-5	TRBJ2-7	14	TGTGCCAGCAGTTACTCCGGGACAAGCAGCCAGCAGTACTTC	CASSYSGTSSQQYF
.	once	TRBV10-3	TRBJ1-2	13	TGTGCCATCGAGGAGGGTAAAAACTATGGCTACACCTTC	CAIEEGKNYGYTF
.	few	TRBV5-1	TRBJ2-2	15	TGCGCCAGCAGCCCTATCCAGGGGAACACCGGGGAGCTGTTTTTT	CASSPIQGNTGELFF
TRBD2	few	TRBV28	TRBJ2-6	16	TGTGCCAGCAGTTTACCTCGGGGGGCTGGGGCCAACGTCCTGACTTTC	CASSLPRGAGANVLTF
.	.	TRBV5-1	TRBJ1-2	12	TGCGCCAGCAGCTTGCAGGGGAGTGGCTACACCTTC	CASSLQGSGYTF
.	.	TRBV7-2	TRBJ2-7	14	TGTGCCAGCAGCGCGGGACAGTATGGCTACGAGCAGTACTTC	CASSAGQYGYEQYF
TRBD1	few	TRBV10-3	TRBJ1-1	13	TGTGCCATCAGTACAGGGGGCGAGGCTGAAGCTTTCTTT	CAISTGGEAEAFF
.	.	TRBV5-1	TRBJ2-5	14	TGCGCCAGCAGCTTGGCTACACAGGCGGAGACCCAGTACTTC	CASSLATQAETQYF
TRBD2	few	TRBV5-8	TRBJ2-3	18	TGTGCCAGCAGCTTAGGACTAGCGGGGCACGCCAGGGAAGATACGCAGTATTTT	CASSLGLAGHAREDTQYF
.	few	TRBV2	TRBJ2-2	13	TGTGCCAGCACCCAGGGTTCCATCGGGGAGCTGTTTTTT	CASTQGSIGELFF
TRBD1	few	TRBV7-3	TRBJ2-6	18	TGTGCCAGCAGCTTACAGCCAGGGGGTTTGTCTGGGGCCAACGTCCTGACTTTC	CASSLQPGGLSGANVLTF
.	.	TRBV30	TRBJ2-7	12	TGTGCCTGGAGTGTAGGTGGGCATACGCAGTACTTC	CAWSVGGHTQYF
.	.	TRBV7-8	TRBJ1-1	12	TGTGCCAGCAGCTTAGCGAGGGCAGAGGCTTTCTTT	CASSLARAEAFF
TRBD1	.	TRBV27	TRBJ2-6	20	TGTGCCAGCAGTGGGGTATATGGGGGACAGGGAGTTACTGGGGCCAACGTCCTGACTTTC	CASSGVYGGQGVTGANVLTF
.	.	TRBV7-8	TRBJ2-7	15	TGTGCCAGCAGCTTAACGGATGGGGAGGCCTACGAGCAGTACTTC	CASSLTDGEAYEQYF
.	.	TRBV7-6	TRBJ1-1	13	TGTGCCAGCAGCCTGACAGGGAACACTGAAGCTTTCTTT	CASSLTGNTEAFF
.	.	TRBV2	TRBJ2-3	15	TGTGCCAGCAGTGAAACACTAGCCGTGGCAGATACGCAGTATTTT	CASSETLAVADTQYF
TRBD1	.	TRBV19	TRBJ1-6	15	TGTGCCAGTACCGCCGGACAGGGGGTTAATTCACCCCTCCACTTT	CASTAGQGVNSPLHF
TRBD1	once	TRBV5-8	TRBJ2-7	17	TGTGCCAGCAGCTTGGTGTGGACAGGGGGCCGGGATCACGAGCAGTACTTC	CASSLVWTGGRDHEQYF
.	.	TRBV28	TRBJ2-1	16	TGTGCCAGCAGTTTGGGGCGGGGCTTACATAACAATGAGCAGTTCTTC	CASSLGRGLHNNEQFF
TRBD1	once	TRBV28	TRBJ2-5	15	TGTGCCAGCAGTTTCAGGGGGACAGAACAAGAGACCCAGTACTTC	CASSFRGTEQETQYF
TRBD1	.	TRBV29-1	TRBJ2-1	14	TGCAGCGTTGAGGACAGGGGGCTAAACAATGAGCAGTTCTTC	CSVEDRGLNNEQFF
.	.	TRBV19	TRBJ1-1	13	TGTGCCAGTAGTATTGGAGTGAACACTGAAGCTTTCTTT	CASSIGVNTEAFF
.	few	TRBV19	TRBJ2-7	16	TGTGCCAGTAGTTCAAGGGGGACGGTGAGCTCCTACGAGCAGTACTTC	CASSSRGTVSSYEQYF
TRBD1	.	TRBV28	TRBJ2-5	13	TGTGCCAGCGGGGGACAGGGTCCAGAGACCCAGTACTTC	CASGGQGPETQYF
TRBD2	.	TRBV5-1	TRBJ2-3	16	TGCGCCAGCAGCTTCGGGCGGACGGGGAGGGCAGATACGCAGTATTTT	CASSFGRTGRADTQYF
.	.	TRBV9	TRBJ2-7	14	TGTGCCAGCAGCGTCGGACATATGGGCTACGAGCAGTACTTC	CASSVGHMGYEQYF
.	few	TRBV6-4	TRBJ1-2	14	TGTGCCAGCAGTGACGGCCAGGCTAACTATGGCTACACCTTC	CASSDGQANYGYTF
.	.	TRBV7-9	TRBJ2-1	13	TGTGCCAGCAGCTCCGGGGTCGGATCGGGGCAGTTCTTC	CASSSGVGSGQFF
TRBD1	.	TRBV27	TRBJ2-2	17	TGTGCCAGCAGGCGTACAGGGGGCGTCAGGCTAGCCGGGGAGCTGTTTTTT	CASRRTGGVRLAGELFF
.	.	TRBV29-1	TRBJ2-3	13	TGCAGCGCTCTCAACGCCTACACAGATACGCAGTATTTT	CSALNAYTDTQYF
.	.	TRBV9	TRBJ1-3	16	TGTGCCAGCAGCGTGTCCGGGATAAACTCTGGAAACACCATATATTTT	CASSVSGINSGNTIYF
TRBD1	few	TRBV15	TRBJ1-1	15	TGTGCCACCAGCAGTACAGGGGTGGAAAACACTGAAGCTTTCTTT	CATSSTGVENTEAFF